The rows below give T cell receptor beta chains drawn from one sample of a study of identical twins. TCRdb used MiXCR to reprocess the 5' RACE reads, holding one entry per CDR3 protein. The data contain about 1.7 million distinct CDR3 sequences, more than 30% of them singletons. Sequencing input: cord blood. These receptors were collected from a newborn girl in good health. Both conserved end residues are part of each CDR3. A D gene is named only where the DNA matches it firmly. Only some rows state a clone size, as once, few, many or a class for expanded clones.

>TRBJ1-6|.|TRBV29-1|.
TGCAGCGTTGTAGTCGTGGGGGTCCTCCACTTT
CSVVVVGVLHF
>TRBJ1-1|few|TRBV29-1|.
TGCAGCGTTGAACGGCTATTGAACACTGAAGCTTTCTTT
CSVERLLNTEAFF
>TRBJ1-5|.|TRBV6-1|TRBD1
TGTGCCAGCACCTCTAGGGACAGGGCCAATCAGCCCCAGCATTTT
CASTSRDRANQPQHF
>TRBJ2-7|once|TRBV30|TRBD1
TGTGCCTGGAGTGTAGTCGGGACAGGGAGCTACGAGCAGTACTTC
CAWSVVGTGSYEQYF
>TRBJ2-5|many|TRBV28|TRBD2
TGTGCCAGCAGTTTCTTTGCGGGGGGCAACCAGTACTTC
CASSFFAGGNQYF
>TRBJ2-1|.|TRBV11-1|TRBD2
TGTGCCAGCAGCTTTCTTAGACTAGCGGGAGGCCCTTTAAGCTCCTACAATGAGCAGTTCTTC
CASSFLRLAGGPLSSYNEQFF
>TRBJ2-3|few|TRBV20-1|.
TGCAGTGCCCGATGGGGTCCCACAGATACGCAGTATTTT
CSARWGPTDTQYF
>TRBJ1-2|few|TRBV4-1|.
TGCGCCAGCAGCCAATATGGGGGCTCGGACCACTATGGCTACACCTTC
CASSQYGGSDHYGYTF
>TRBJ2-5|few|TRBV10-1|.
TGCGCCAGCAGTGCGGGCTTCCAAGAGACCCAGTACTTC
CASSAGFQETQYF
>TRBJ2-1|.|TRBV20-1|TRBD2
TGCAGTGCTAGTATGCCTAGCGGGGGGAGGCACAATGAGCAGTTCTTC
CSASMPSGGRHNEQFF
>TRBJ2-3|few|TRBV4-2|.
TGTGCCAGCAGCCAGGGATCCCCCTTGCTAGATACGCAGTATTTT
CASSQGSPLLDTQYF
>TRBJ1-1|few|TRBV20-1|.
TGCAGTGCTTACGACAGGTCTGAAGCTTTCTTT
CSAYDRSEAFF
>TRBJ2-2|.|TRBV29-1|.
TGCAGCGTCGCCCGAGGGGGGCGCCTGAACACCGGGGAGCTGTTTTTT
CSVARGGRLNTGELFF
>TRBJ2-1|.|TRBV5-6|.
TGTGCCAGCAGCTTGTCTTGGCCTGGGGGTGAGCAGTTCTTC
CASSLSWPGGEQFF
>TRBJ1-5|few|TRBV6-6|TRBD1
TGTGCCAGCAGTAACCGACAGGGCCGCGTTTATCAGCCCCAGCATTTT
CASSNRQGRVYQPQHF
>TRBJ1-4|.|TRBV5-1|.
TGCGCCAGCAGCCCTGACTCCCCAACTAATGAAAAACTGTTTTTT
CASSPDSPTNEKLFF
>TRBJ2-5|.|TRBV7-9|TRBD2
TGTGCCAGCAGCCTCAGTTCGAGCGGGAGGGCCGGGGAGCAGTACTTC
CASSLSSSGRAGEQYF
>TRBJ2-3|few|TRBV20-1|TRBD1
TGCAGTGCTTCCTCCGGGACAGGGCTTGCAGATACGCAGTATTTT
CSASSGTGLADTQYF
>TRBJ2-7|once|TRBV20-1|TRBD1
TGCAGTGCTAGACCCCCGGACAGGGGGTTCTACGAGCAGTACTTC
CSARPPDRGFYEQYF
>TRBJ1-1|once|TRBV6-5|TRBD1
TGTGCCAGCAGTTACCGGGTACAGGGGAGGACTGAAGCTTTCTTT
CASSYRVQGRTEAFF
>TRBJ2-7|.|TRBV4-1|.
TGCGCCAGCAGCCGAGTCGCATCCGAGCAGTACTTC
CASSRVASEQYF
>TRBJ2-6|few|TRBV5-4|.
TGTGCCAGCAGCATTCAGGTCACTAACTCTGGGGCCAACGTCCTGACTTTC
CASSIQVTNSGANVLTF
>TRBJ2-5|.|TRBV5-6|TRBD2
TGTGCCAGCAGCTTTCGGGAGGGGAGTTGGGAGCAGTACTTC
CASSFREGSWEQYF
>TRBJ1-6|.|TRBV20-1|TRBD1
TGCAGTGCCCGGACAGGGCCTAATTCGCCCCTCCACTTT
CSARTGPNSPLHF
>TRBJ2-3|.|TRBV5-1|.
TGCGCCAGCAGCTTGGAGTCACCACTCCGGTCAGATACGCAGTATTTT
CASSLESPLRSDTQYF
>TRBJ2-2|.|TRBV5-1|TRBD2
TGCGCCAGCAGAATAGGGACTATCGCGAACACCGGGGAGCTGTTTTTT
CASRIGTIANTGELFF
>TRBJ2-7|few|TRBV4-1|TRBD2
TGCGCCAGCAGCCAATACTTTTCTAGCGGGAGAAGGTACGAGCAGTACTTC
CASSQYFSSGRRYEQYF
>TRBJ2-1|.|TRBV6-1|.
TGTGCCAGCAGACGCCTCTTGGGGGGCCGGGTCCACAATGAGCAGTTCTTC
CASRRLLGGRVHNEQFF
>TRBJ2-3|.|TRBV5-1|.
TGCGCCAACAGCGAAAGGGATGCAGATACGCAGTATTTT
CANSERDADTQYF
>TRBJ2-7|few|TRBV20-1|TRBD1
TGCAGTGCTTCCCGGGACAGGGAAAACGAGCAGTACTTC
CSASRDRENEQYF
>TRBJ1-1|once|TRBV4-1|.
TGCGCCAGCAGCCAAAGCTGGGGAGACACTGAGGCTTTCTTT
CASSQSWGDTEAFF
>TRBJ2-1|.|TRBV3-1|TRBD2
TGTGCCAGCAGCCAAGATCCGGGAGGCAATGAGCAGTTCTTC
CASSQDPGGNEQFF
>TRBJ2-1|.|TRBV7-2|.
TGTGCCAGCAGCTTAGCGGCGATTACCTACAATGAGCAGTTCTTC
CASSLAAITYNEQFF
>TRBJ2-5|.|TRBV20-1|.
TGCAGTGTCACACAATCTAGGGGGGAGACCCAGTACTTC
CSVTQSRGETQYF
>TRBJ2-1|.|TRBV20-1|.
TGCAGTTGCCCGGGTGACAATGAGCAGTTCTTC
CSCPGDNEQFF
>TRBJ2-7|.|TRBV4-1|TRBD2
TGCGCCAGCAGCCAGATCGGGGGGGGCGCCTACGAGCAGTACTTC
CASSQIGGGAYEQYF
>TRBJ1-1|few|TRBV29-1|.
TGCAGCGTTGGGCCCGGGGGGGGGACTGAAGCTTTCTTT
CSVGPGGGTEAFF